This T cell receptor beta chain was profiled in a study of T cell repertoires in cytomegalovirus infection. Overall study context: Epitope selection comprised recently identified HLA-C-restricted CMV epitopes and well-studied HLA-B-restricted CMV epitopes.

Comments on this clonotype: Its target is not known.

MiXCR, run by TCRdb on the reads, gives a single entry per CDR3 protein. Of a few hundred thousand distinct CDR3 sequences in the sample, 25% are singletons; the top ten hold more than 10%. V was cut by 6 bases and J by 4 bases, with 20 bases left in between. The CDR3 sequence is 16 residues long. Germline V lookup: CDR1 MNHNY, CDR2 SVGAGI (reference sequence). Sequenced material: cultured PBMCs, taken from culture after CMV antigen stimulation. V usage is TRBV6-6 and J usage is TRBJ2-3; weak D call: TRBD2 (5 bases). This clonotype was sampled from a human donor in good health (CMV status not recorded). Some clones in this sample may be carry-over from other donors' samples. CDR3 sequence reads: CASSKLGPTGADTQYF. The CDR3 DNA reads TGTGCCAGCAGCAAACTAGGACCCACCGGAGCAGATACGCAGTATTTT.